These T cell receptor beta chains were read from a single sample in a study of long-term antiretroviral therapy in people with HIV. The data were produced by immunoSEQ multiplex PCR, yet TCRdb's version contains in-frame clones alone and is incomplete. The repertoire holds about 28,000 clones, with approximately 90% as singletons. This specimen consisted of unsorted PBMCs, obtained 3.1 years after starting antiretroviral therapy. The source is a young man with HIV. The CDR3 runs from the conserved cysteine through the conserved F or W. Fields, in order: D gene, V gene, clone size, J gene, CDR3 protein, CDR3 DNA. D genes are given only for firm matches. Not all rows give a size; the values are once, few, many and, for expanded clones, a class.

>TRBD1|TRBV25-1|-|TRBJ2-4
CASRGQGGIQYF
TGTGCCAGCAGGGGACAGGGGGGAATTCAGTACTTC
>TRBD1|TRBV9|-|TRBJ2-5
CASSVDWDRGSETQYF
TGTGCCAGCAGCGTAGATTGGGACAGGGGATCAGAGACCCAGTACTTC
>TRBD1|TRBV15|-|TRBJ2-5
CATRDGTAYVRAQYF
TGTGCCACCAGGGACGGGACAGCATACGTCCGGGCCCAGTACTTC
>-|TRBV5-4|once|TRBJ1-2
CASSFGGYDGYTF
TGTGCCAGCAGCTTTGGAGGGTACGATGGCTACACCTTC
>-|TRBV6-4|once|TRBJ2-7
CASSGVPRAYEQYF
TGTGCCAGCAGTGGAGTACCGAGAGCCTACGAGCAGTACTTC
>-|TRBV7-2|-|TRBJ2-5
CASSFDGTQYF
TGTGCCAGCAGCTTCGACGGGACCCAGTACTTC
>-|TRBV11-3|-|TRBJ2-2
CASSAILGTGSGELFF
TGTGCCAGCAGCGCAATACTAGGGACGGGATCCGGGGAGCTGTTTTTT
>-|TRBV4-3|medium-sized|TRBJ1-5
CASSQDYPGKRDQPQHF
TGCGCCAGCAGCCAAGACTATCCAGGGAAACGGGACCAGCCCCAGCATTTT
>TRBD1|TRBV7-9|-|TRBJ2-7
CATAGTGGLSSYEQYF
TGTGCCACAGCCGGGACAGGGGGCTTGAGCTCCTACGAGCAGTACTTC
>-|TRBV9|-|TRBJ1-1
CASSVGGGDTEAFF
TGTGCCAGCAGCGTAGGAGGAGGGGACACTGAAGCTTTCTTT
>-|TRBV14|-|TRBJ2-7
CASSQATGKYEQYF
TGTGCCAGCAGCCAAGCTACAGGGAAATACGAGCAGTACTTC
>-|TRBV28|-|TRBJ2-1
CASSLPAANEQFF
TGTGCCAGCAGTTTACCAGCAGCGAATGAGCAGTTCTTC
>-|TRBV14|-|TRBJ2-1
CASSQGGVGFF
TGTGCCAGCAGCCAGGGTGGGGTGGGGTTCTTC
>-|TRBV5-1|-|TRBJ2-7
CASSSPPLGGFYEQYF
TGCGCCAGCAGCTCCCCACCCCTGGGTGGGTTCTACGAGCAGTACTTC
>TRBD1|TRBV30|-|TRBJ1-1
CAWGTGEATEAFF
TGTGCCTGGGGGACAGGGGAGGCCACTGAAGCTTTCTTT
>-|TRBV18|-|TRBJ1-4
CASSPGGVGEKLFF
TGTGCCAGCTCACCTGGAGGGGTTGGTGAAAAACTGTTTTTT
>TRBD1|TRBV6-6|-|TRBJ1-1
CASSRGPNTNTEAFF
TGTGCCAGCAGCAGGGGGCCGAATACGAACACTGAAGCTTTCTTT
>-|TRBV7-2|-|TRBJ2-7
CASSLGRSYEQYF
TGTGCCAGCAGCTTAGGCAGGAGCTACGAGCAGTACTTC
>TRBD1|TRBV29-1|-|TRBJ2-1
CSVPDRGSWFF
TGCAGCGTCCCCGACAGGGGTTCGTGGTTCTTC
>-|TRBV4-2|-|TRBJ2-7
CASSQGASYEQYF
TGTGCCAGCAGCCAAGGAGCCTCCTACGAGCAGTACTTC
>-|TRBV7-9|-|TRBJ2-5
CASMFRGTQYF
TGTGCCAGCATGTTTCGTGGGACCCAGTACTTC